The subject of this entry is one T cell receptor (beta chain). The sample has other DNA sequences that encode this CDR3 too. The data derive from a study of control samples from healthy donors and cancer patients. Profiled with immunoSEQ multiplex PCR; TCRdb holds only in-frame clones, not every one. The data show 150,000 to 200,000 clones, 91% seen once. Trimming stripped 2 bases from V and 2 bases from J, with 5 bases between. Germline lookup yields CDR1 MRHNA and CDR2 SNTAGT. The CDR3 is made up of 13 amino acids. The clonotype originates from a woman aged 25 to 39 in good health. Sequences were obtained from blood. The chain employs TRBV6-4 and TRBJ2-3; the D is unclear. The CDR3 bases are TGTGCCAGCAGTGACACGAACACAGATACGCAGTATTTT. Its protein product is CASSDTNTDTQYF.